The present TCR beta chain was sequenced within a study of shared clonotypes between healthy human individuals. Naive CD8 cells lacked CD45RO, underwent positive selection for CCR7 and left out terminally differentiated effector memory CD45RA+ cells. TCRdb's copy holds only in-frame clones and misses some; the assay was immunoSEQ multiplex PCR. The sample carries under 1 million clones, 90% to 97% recorded once. This clone occurred a few times. Its antigen is unidentified. CDR3 length: 14 residues. V lost 3 bases and J 0 bases, leaving 8 bases between the germline ends. Germline values: CDR1 LNHNV, CDR2 YYDKDF (reference sequence). Overall study results and limits: Against clonotypes common to all four donors, non-shared ones had lower generation probabilities. It was observed that 5% to 6% of naive CD4 clonotypes were shared across a few donors.

The sequencing input was naive CD8+ T cells sorted from blood. This chain joins TRBV15 and TRBJ2-5; D may be TRBD1 (6 bases). This clonotype originated in a man aged 30 to 45 in good health. CDR3 bases: TGTGCCACCAGCAGCCGGGACAACCAAGAGACCCAGTACTTC. This translates into CATSSRDNQETQYF.